A selection of T cell receptor beta chains follows, all from one sample in a study of blood T cells in healthy people across ages. From the 5' RACE reads, TCRdb called clonotypes with MiXCR, one entry per CDR3 protein. This table holds fewer than 900,000 distinct CDR3 sequences, 35% to 40% found once. Material: blood. The receptors come from a man aged 18 to 30 in good health. Both conserved end residues are part of each CDR3. D genes are given only for firm matches. Size values are once, few and many counts, or a class for expanded clones, and some rows have none.

V: TRBV7-2; D: TRBD1; size: NA; J: TRBJ1-4; CDR3: CASSLNRGLTNEKLFF; DNA: TGTGCCAGCAGCTTAAACAGGGGCCTAACTAATGAAAAACTGTTTTTT
V: TRBV7-9; D: NA; size: once; J: TRBJ2-3; CDR3: CASSARPGRGGTDTQYF; DNA: TGTGCCAGCAGCGCAAGACCGGGCAGGGGAGGCACAGATACGCAGTATTTT
V: TRBV29-1; D: NA; size: many; J: TRBJ2-1; CDR3: CSVATSTYNEQFF; DNA: TGCAGCGTGGCTACATCGACCTACAATGAGCAGTTCTTC
V: TRBV14; D: TRBD2; size: once; J: TRBJ2-2; CDR3: CASSPGTSGNTGELFF; DNA: TGTGCCAGCAGTCCAGGGACTAGCGGAAACACCGGGGAGCTGTTTTTT
V: TRBV4-3; D: NA; size: few; J: TRBJ2-1; CDR3: CASSQVGRRGFDNEQFF; DNA: TGCGCCAGCAGCCAAGTGGGGCGGAGGGGATTCGACAATGAGCAGTTCTTC
V: TRBV6-2/TRBV6-3; D: TRBD1; size: few; J: TRBJ1-1; CDR3: CASSDTGGTEAFF; DNA: TGTGCCAGCAGTGATACAGGGGGGACTGAAGCTTTCTTT
V: TRBV28; D: NA; size: NA; J: TRBJ2-1; CDR3: CASRDPLYNEQFF; DNA: TGTGCCAGTCGGGACCCCCTCTACAATGAGCAGTTCTTC
V: TRBV7-9; D: TRBD1; size: few; J: TRBJ1-2; CDR3: CASSFTDRGGGYTF; DNA: TGTGCCAGCAGCTTCACGGACAGGGGGGGTGGCTACACCTTC
V: TRBV25-1; D: NA; size: NA; J: TRBJ1-4; CDR3: CASSEMGDQAEKLFF; DNA: TGTGCCAGCAGTGAAATGGGGGACCAGGCCGAAAAACTGTTTTTT
V: TRBV29-1; D: TRBD2; size: few; J: TRBJ2-3; CDR3: CSVLRVAGGTDTQYF; DNA: TGCAGCGTTCTCCGGGTTGCGGGGGGCACAGATACGCAGTATTTT
V: TRBV27; D: NA; size: NA; J: TRBJ2-1; CDR3: CASSLSGQETQFF; DNA: TGTGCCAGCAGTTTATCCGGCCAAGAGACCCAGTTCTTC
V: TRBV6-5; D: NA; size: NA; J: TRBJ2-7; CDR3: CASSQLSKSRYEQYF; DNA: TGTGCCAGCAGTCAGCTAAGCAAATCCCGCTACGAGCAGTACTTC
V: TRBV7-9; D: TRBD1; size: NA; J: TRBJ2-1; CDR3: CASTQTGNYNEQFF; DNA: TGTGCCAGCACCCAGACAGGGAACTACAATGAGCAGTTCTTC
V: TRBV10-3; D: NA; size: few; J: TRBJ2-2; CDR3: CAIMISTGELFF; DNA: TGTGCCATCATGATAAGCACCGGGGAGCTGTTTTTT
V: TRBV6-1; D: TRBD1; size: NA; J: TRBJ2-3; CDR3: CASRMGQGIGPQYF; DNA: TGTGCCAGCAGAATGGGACAGGGAATTGGCCCGCAGTATTTT
V: TRBV7-2; D: TRBD2; size: many; J: TRBJ2-1; CDR3: CASSLLAGGSYNEQFF; DNA: TGTGCCAGCAGCTTATTGGCGGGGGGCTCCTACAATGAGCAGTTCTTC
V: TRBV12-3/TRBV12-4; D: NA; size: NA; J: TRBJ1-5; CDR3: CTSSSWATNQPQHF; DNA: TGTACCAGCAGCTCGTGGGCGACAAATCAGCCCCAGCATTTT
V: TRBV12-3/TRBV12-4; D: NA; size: NA; J: TRBJ1-2; CDR3: CASSAGPFYGYTF; DNA: TGTGCCAGCAGTGCCGGACCCTTCTATGGCTACACCTTC
V: TRBV11-2; D: NA; size: few; J: TRBJ2-7; CDR3: CASSLGQGRWGSYEQYF; DNA: TGTGCCAGCAGCTTAGGACAAGGACGGTGGGGCTCCTACGAGCAGTACTTC
V: TRBV7-2; D: NA; size: few; J: TRBJ1-2; CDR3: CASSLPSGTYLYGYTF; DNA: TGTGCCAGCAGCTTACCTTCCGGGACGTACCTCTATGGCTACACCTTC
V: TRBV5-1; D: NA; size: many; J: TRBJ2-1; CDR3: CASSLNRDIGEQFF; DNA: TGCGCCAGCAGCCTCAACAGGGACATTGGGGAGCAGTTCTTC
V: TRBV4-1; D: NA; size: few; J: TRBJ1-4; CDR3: CASSQDISQGKLFF; DNA: TGCGCCAGCAGCCAAGATATTAGTCAGGGAAAACTGTTTTTT
V: TRBV7-2; D: NA; size: many; J: TRBJ2-7; CDR3: CASDGGNVHEQYF; DNA: TGTGCCAGTGACGGGGGTAATGTCCACGAGCAGTACTTC
V: TRBV10-3; D: NA; size: few; J: TRBJ2-5; CDR3: CAISPAGVQETQYF; DNA: TGTGCCATCAGCCCAGCAGGAGTTCAAGAGACCCAGTACTTC
V: TRBV15; D: NA; size: NA; J: TRBJ2-3; CDR3: CATSRGTRDTQYF; DNA: TGTGCCACCAGCAGGGGAACAAGAGATACGCAGTATTTT
V: TRBV7-9; D: TRBD1; size: NA; J: TRBJ2-1; CDR3: CASSPWTGGSYNEQFF; DNA: TGTGCCAGCAGCCCGTGGACAGGGGGCTCCTACAATGAGCAGTTCTTC
V: TRBV4-3; D: NA; size: many; J: TRBJ1-4; CDR3: CASSQDLGDGEKLFF; DNA: TGCGCCAGCAGCCAAGATTTGGGGGACGGTGAAAAACTGTTTTTT
V: TRBV20-1; D: NA; size: NA; J: TRBJ2-3; CDR3: CSARGAKGARGGTQYF; DNA: TGCAGTGCTAGAGGAGCAAAAGGGGCGCGAGGAGGTACGCAGTATTTT
V: TRBV12-3/TRBV12-4; D: TRBD1; size: NA; J: TRBJ2-5; CDR3: CASSPPDRGVEDQYF; DNA: TGTGCCAGCAGTCCCCCTGACAGGGGGGTAGAGGACCAGTACTTC
V: TRBV20-1; D: TRBD1; size: NA; J: TRBJ2-7; CDR3: CSARDSRTGKGYEQYF; DNA: TGCAGTGCTAGAGATTCCCGGACAGGTAAAGGCTACGAGCAGTACTTC
V: TRBV7-2; D: NA; size: NA; J: TRBJ2-1; CDR3: CASSTRSETYNEQFF; DNA: TGTGCCAGCAGCACACGGAGCGAGACATACAATGAGCAGTTCTTC
V: TRBV20-1; D: NA; size: NA; J: TRBJ1-1; CDR3: CSARPALGRTEAFF; DNA: TGCAGTGCCCGTCCCGCTTTGGGGAGGACTGAAGCTTTCTTT
V: TRBV6-6; D: TRBD1; size: few; J: TRBJ1-1; CDR3: CASFRYSAGQNPTEAFF; DNA: TGTGCCAGCTTTAGATATTCGGCGGGACAGAACCCCACTGAAGCTTTCTTT
V: TRBV30; D: NA; size: few; J: TRBJ1-1; CDR3: CAWRDKGVGSTEAFF; DNA: TGTGCCTGGAGGGACAAAGGAGTGGGGAGCACTGAAGCTTTCTTT
V: TRBV6-6; D: TRBD1; size: NA; J: TRBJ2-7; CDR3: CANSWDRGYEQYF; DNA: TGTGCCAACAGTTGGGACAGGGGGTACGAGCAGTACTTC
V: TRBV20-1; D: TRBD2; size: few; J: TRBJ2-7; CDR3: CSARDPGRGDHEQYF; DNA: TGCAGTGCTAGAGATCCTGGGCGGGGGGACCACGAGCAGTACTTC
V: TRBV25-1; D: TRBD1; size: NA; J: TRBJ1-1; CDR3: CASSVNDRGGTEAFF; DNA: TGTGCCAGCTCCGTAAATGACAGGGGTGGCACTGAAGCTTTCTTT
V: TRBV2; D: NA; size: few; J: TRBJ2-3; CDR3: CASSPDGPGTDTQYF; DNA: TGTGCCAGCAGCCCAGATGGTCCAGGCACAGATACGCAGTATTTT
V: TRBV29-1; D: TRBD1; size: NA; J: TRBJ1-1; CDR3: CSTRQGLLNTEAFF; DNA: TGCAGCACACGACAGGGACTCCTGAACACTGAAGCTTTCTTT
V: TRBV2; D: NA; size: few; J: TRBJ1-6; CDR3: CASGGRAISPLHF; DNA: TGTGCCAGCGGCGGCAGGGCGATTTCACCCCTCCACTTT
V: TRBV12-3/TRBV12-4; D: NA; size: many; J: TRBJ1-2; CDR3: CASSLGTPGGYGYTF; DNA: TGTGCCAGCAGTTTAGGGACCCCCGGCGGCTATGGCTACACCTTC
V: TRBV5-1; D: NA; size: NA; J: TRBJ2-3; CDR3: CASSHGQSTQYF; DNA: TGCGCCAGCAGTCACGGACAGTCTACGCAGTATTTT
V: TRBV24-1; D: NA; size: few; J: TRBJ2-1; CDR3: CATSDLPEDWQFF; DNA: TGTGCCACCAGTGATTTGCCCGAGGACTGGCAGTTCTTC
V: TRBV20-1; D: NA; size: NA; J: TRBJ2-7; CDR3: CSATPGSNDYEQYF; DNA: TGCAGTGCTACGCCTGGGAGCAACGACTACGAGCAGTACTTC
V: TRBV20-1; D: NA; size: NA; J: TRBJ2-2; CDR3: CSLTRNTGELFF; DNA: TGCAGTTTGACAAGGAACACCGGGGAGCTGTTTTTT
V: TRBV4-2; D: TRBD1; size: NA; J: TRBJ2-3; CDR3: CASSQVARGRDTQYF; DNA: TGTGCCAGCAGCCAGGTCGCCAGGGGGAGAGATACGCAGTATTTT
V: TRBV7-2; D: NA; size: NA; J: TRBJ1-6; CDR3: CASSSGSQRYNSPLHF; DNA: TGTGCCAGCAGCTCGGGGAGCCAGAGGTATAATTCACCCCTCCACTTT
V: TRBV18; D: NA; size: NA; J: TRBJ2-1; CDR3: CASSPSDHNEQFF; DNA: TGTGCCAGCTCACCATCCGACCACAATGAGCAGTTCTTC
V: TRBV6-2/TRBV6-3; D: NA; size: few; J: TRBJ2-7; CDR3: CASSSDSDSYEQYF; DNA: TGTGCCAGCAGTTCGGACAGCGACTCCTACGAGCAGTACTTC
V: TRBV2; D: NA; size: few; J: TRBJ1-4; CDR3: CASRSQGEKLFF; DNA: TGTGCCAGCAGATCCCAGGGCGAAAAACTGTTTTTT
V: TRBV19; D: TRBD1; size: NA; J: TRBJ2-4; CDR3: CASSDRVVVIQYF; DNA: TGTGCCAGTAGTGACAGGGTGGTGGTCATTCAGTACTTC
V: TRBV6-5; D: NA; size: NA; J: TRBJ1-1; CDR3: CASSSFTGSTEAFF; DNA: TGTGCCAGCAGTTCTTTTACAGGGAGCACTGAAGCTTTCTTT
V: TRBV11-2; D: TRBD1; size: NA; J: TRBJ1-4; CDR3: CASSRQGPNEKLFF; DNA: TGTGCCAGCAGCCGACAGGGCCCGAATGAAAAACTGTTTTTT